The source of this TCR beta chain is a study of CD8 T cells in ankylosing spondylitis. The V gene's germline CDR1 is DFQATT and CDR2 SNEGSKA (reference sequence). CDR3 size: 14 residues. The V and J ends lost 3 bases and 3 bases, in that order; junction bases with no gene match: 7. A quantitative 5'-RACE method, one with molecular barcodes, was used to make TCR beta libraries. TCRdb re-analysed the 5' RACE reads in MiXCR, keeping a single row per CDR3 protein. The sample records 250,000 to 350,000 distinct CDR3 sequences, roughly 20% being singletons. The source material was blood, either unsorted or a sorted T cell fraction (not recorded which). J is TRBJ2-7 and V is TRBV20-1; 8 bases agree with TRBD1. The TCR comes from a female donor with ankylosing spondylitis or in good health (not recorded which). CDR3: CSARDRAIYYEQYF. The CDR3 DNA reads TGCAGTGCTAGGGACAGGGCCATTTACTACGAGCAGTACTTC.